Following are 8 T cell receptor beta chains from one sample sequenced in a study of cytomegalovirus exposure and HLA in healthy donors. The PCR used 60 Vbeta and 13 Jbeta primers. The data were produced by immunoSEQ multiplex PCR, yet TCRdb's version contains in-frame clones alone and is incomplete. Among 170,000 or so clones, 75% to 90% were seen once, and the ten largest hold approximately 2%. Sequencing input: PBMCs. The receptors stem from a young woman in good health and CMV-seronegative.

This chain links TRBV11-2 with TRBJ2-7, with 10 bases that match TRBD2. The CDR3 loop spans 15 amino acids. Germline V gene data show CDR1 as SGHAT and CDR2 as FQNNGV. J was trimmed by 1 base and V by 5 bases; bases with no gene match: 5. The CDR3, as DNA: TGTGCCAGCAGCCCTTCTAGCGGGAGTTCCTACGAGCAGTACTTC. Its translation: CASSPSSGSSYEQYF. The full variable domain, in which reference TRBV11-2 and TRBJ2-7 provide the parts outside the CDR3, is EAGVAQSPRYKIIEKRQSVAFWCNPISGHATLYWYQQILGQGPKLLIQFQNNGVVDDSQLPKDRFSAERLKGVDSTLKIQPAKLEDSAVYLCASSPSSGSSYEQYFGPGTRLTVT.

The chain employs TRBV30 and TRBJ1-4; TRBD1 is a possible D gene (6 bases). The CDR3 runs to 15 residues. The germline V gene has CDR1 GTSNPN and CDR2 SVGIG (reference sequence). Trimming took 3 bases from V and 6 from J, leaving 17 bases between them. Here the CDR3 reads CAWSHYRATHEKLFF. The CDR3 DNA sequence: TGTGCCTGGAGCCACTACAGGGCTACCCATGAAAAACTGTTTTTT.

The J gene is TRBJ2-6, the V gene TRBV5-1; 8 bases are a match to TRBD2. V was clipped by 3 bases and J by 4 bases; unmatched bases: 12. Germline CDR1 is SGHRS and CDR2 is YFSETQ. This CDR3 contains 18 residues. In DNA, the CDR3 is TGCGCCAGCAGCTCACTACCGGGAGGGTCGGTGGGGGCCAACGTCCTGACTTTC. This gives the protein CASSSLPGGSVGANVLTF.

V and J are TRBV5-5 and TRBJ2-3; TRBD2 is a possible D gene (7 bases). The germline CDR1 and CDR2 sequences are SGHKS and YYEKEE (reference sequence). Trimming took off 3 bases at V and 2 bases at J, with 13 bases between the two ends. The CDR3 sequence is 15 residues long. CDR3: CASSSGGGPTDTQYF. CDR3 bases: TGTGCCAGCAGCTCGGGCGGGGGCCCCACAGATACGCAGTATTTT.

This chain joins TRBV9 and TRBJ1-2; 9 bases are a match to TRBD1. CDR1 and CDR2 from the germline V gene are SGDLS and YYNGEE. This CDR3 is built from 15 residues. Trimming at V came to 4 bases and at J to 4 bases, leaving 8 bases not matched to a gene. CDR3 bases: TGTGCCAGCAGCCCCTCCACAGGGGGCGGCTATGGCTACACCTTC. This translates into CASSPSTGGGYGYTF.

The rearrangement uses TRBV30 and TRBJ2-7; D not certain. Trimming stripped 0 bases from V and 7 bases from J, with 10 bases between. The CDR3 runs to 12 residues. Germline V gene sequence: CDR1 GTSNPN, CDR2 SVGIG (reference sequence). Written as DNA, the CDR3 is TGTGCCTGGAGTGTTAAGGCGGTAGAGCAGTACTTC. Translation: CAWSVKAVEQYF.

The chain recombines TRBV6-6 with TRBJ2-7, with 8 positions matching TRBD1. CDR1 is MNHNY and CDR2 is SVGAGI in the germline V gene (reference sequence). Germline trimming cut 5 bases from V and 1 base from J; bases unmatched to any gene: 4. The CDR3 has 14 residues. CDR3 region: CASSPGQGSYEQYF. The CDR3 DNA follows: TGTGCCAGCAGTCCTGGACAGGGATCCTACGAGCAGTACTTC.

The chain joins TRBV5-1 to TRBJ2-1, with no clear D. This CDR3 is 14 amino acids long. Per the germline V gene, CDR1 is SGHRS and CDR2 is YFSETQ. V was shortened by 2 bases and J by 5 bases, with 11 bases between the two germline ends. The CDR3 region is CASSLAPEDNEQFF. CDR3 sequence (DNA): TGCGCCAGCAGCTTAGCCCCCGAGGACAATGAGCAGTTCTTC.